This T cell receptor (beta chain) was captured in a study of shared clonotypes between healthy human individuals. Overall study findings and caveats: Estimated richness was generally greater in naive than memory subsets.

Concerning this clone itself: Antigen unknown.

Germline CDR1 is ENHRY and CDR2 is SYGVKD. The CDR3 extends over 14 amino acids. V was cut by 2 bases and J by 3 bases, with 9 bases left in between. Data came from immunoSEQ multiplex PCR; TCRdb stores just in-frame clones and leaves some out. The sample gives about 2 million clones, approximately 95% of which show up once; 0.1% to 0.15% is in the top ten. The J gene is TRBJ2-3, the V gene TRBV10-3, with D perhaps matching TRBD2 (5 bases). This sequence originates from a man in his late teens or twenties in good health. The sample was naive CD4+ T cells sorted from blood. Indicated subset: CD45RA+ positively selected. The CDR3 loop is CAISESGTTDTQYF. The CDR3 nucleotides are TGTGCCATCAGTGAGAGCGGCACTACAGATACGCAGTATTTT.